Listed here is a single T cell receptor beta chain. This clonotype showed up just a few times. Its antigen remains unidentified. No clone much larger than this one lies a single base away; base qualities are absent. The entry originates in a study of patients and donors after allogeneic stem cell transplantation (TCRdb year 2020). Libraries were made using RT-PCR. The sample was run on a NextSeq 550. TCRdb handled the public reads itself, with Q25 trimming in fastp and clone calling in MiXCR, and kept productive beta chains. Under each unique CDR3 protein, matching rows form one entry showing the most common genes and DNA. The sample yields tens of thousands of distinct CDR3 sequences; around 35% were counted once. The ten largest clones capture about 80% of the sample. There are 12 amino acids in the CDR3, from cysteine to phenylalanine inclusive. The DNA shown is the 36-base CDR3, in frame from base 1. V was cut back by 0 bases and J by 5 bases, leaving a gap of 5 bases between them. As encoded in the germline V gene (reference sequence), CDR1 is DFQATT while CDR2 is SNEGSKA.

Recombination linked TRBV20-1 to TRBJ1-5; no D gene can be assigned with confidence. The material sequenced was blood, either unsorted or a sorted T cell fraction (not recorded which). This clonotype was sampled from a human donor who was either an allogeneic HSCT recipient or a stem cell or donor lymphocyte infusion donor (not recorded which). It is not recorded whose cells these are; they may come from a transplant donor. The CDR3 loop reads CSARESDQPQHF. The DNA sequence is as follows: TGCAGTGCTAGAGAGTCTGATCAGCCCCAGCATTTT.